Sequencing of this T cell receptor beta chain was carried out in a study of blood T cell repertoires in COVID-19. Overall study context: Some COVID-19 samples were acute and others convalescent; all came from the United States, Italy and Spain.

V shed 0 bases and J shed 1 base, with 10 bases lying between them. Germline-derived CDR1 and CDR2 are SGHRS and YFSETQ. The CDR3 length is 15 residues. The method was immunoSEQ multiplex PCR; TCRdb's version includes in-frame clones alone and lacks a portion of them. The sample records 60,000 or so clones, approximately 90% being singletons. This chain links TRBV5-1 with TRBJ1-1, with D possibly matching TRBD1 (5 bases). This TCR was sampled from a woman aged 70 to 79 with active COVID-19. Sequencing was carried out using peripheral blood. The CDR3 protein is CASSLGQPKNTEAFF. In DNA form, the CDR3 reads TGCGCCAGCAGCTTGGGACAGCCAAAGAACACTGAAGCTTTCTTT.